This is a list of T cell receptor beta chains from one sample in a study of blood T cell repertoires in COVID-19. The repertoire was sequenced with immunoSEQ multiplex PCR; TCRdb's copy has only in-frame clones and lacks some. The data hold roughly 190,000 clones, with 84% observed a single time. The sequenced material came from peripheral blood. The source is a woman in her seventies with active or convalescent COVID-19. Both conserved end residues are trimmed from each CDR3.

V	J	CDR3
TRBV5-1	TRBJ2-3	ASSSPGLAPTDTQY
TRBV5-4	TRBJ2-5	ASSFSLAGGDETQY
TRBV11-2	TRBJ2-1	ASSLPLKEAGVSYNEQF
TRBV14	TRBJ1-3	ASSQLRSGNTIY
TRBV18	TRBJ2-3	ASSPRLAGVQTDTQY
TRBV4-1	TRBJ2-1	ASSQGVGGGYNEQF
TRBV2	TRBJ2-5	ASSERLALETQY
TRBV27	TRBJ1-1	ASSLVYLVNYPGTEAF
TRBV3-1/TRBV3-2	TRBJ1-2	ASSQLERAGAVYGYT
TRBV7-6	TRBJ2-5	ASSPTGNQETQY
TRBV21-1	TRBJ2-1	ASSCLTLPLTRGYVEQF
TRBV3-1/TRBV3-2	TRBJ2-1	ASSIGTSVSYNEQF
TRBV18	TRBJ2-1	ASSPPEGYNEQF
TRBV2	TRBJ2-7	ASSEAGTRVPGDEQY
TRBV9	TRBJ2-7	ASSVGETGVYEQY
TRBV30	TRBJ2-1	AWRKSSYNEQF
TRBV19	TRBJ2-1	ASSIQHGSSYNEQF
TRBV5-6	TRBJ2-3	ASSSPSSGRGVDTQY
TRBV6-5	TRBJ1-1	ASSSAGQLNTEAF
TRBV28	TRBJ2-5	ARTNRERLGETQY
TRBV5-1	TRBJ1-1	ASSSVPQGGLAEAF
TRBV18	TRBJ1-3	ASSPLSKTGGAGNTIY
TRBV6-4	TRBJ2-3	ASSDSHGSAQY
TRBV7-9	TRBJ1-1	ASSRSVAVNTEAF
TRBV11-2	TRBJ2-7	ASSLTAGPYEQY
TRBV11-1	TRBJ2-3	ASRASGRTDTQY
TRBV13	TRBJ2-7	ASSRTGTSGAYEQY
TRBV6-5	TRBJ2-7	ASSPDSGIIYEQY
TRBV9	TRBJ1-1	ASSGRRVGQGLGTEAF
TRBV18	TRBJ2-3	ASSPRTPTSLTSTDTQY
TRBV28	TRBJ2-5	ASSRTGFKTQY
TRBV5-1	TRBJ1-3	ASSLDRTGAGNTIY
TRBV3-1/TRBV3-2	TRBJ2-7	ASSQHEPEQY
TRBV2	TRBJ2-1	ATGPGLAINEQF
TRBV19	TRBJ2-7	ASSGGAYEQY
TRBV4-1	TRBJ1-3	ASRNTGGAAGNTIY
TRBV7-2	TRBJ2-5	ASSTGSETQY
TRBV5-6	TRBJ2-4	ASSLTGQGFYLGDIQY
TRBV6-2/TRBV6-3	TRBJ2-2	ASSLASGTGELF
TRBV5-1	TRBJ2-1	ASSYGLAGVNEQF
TRBV27	TRBJ2-3	ASSFPGLAGADTQY
TRBV9	TRBJ2-1	ASNRAGDYNEQF
TRBV28	TRBJ1-1	ASSLMGQGDTEAF
TRBV9	TRBJ1-6	ASSLAPGTGYSPLH
TRBV6-5	TRBJ1-1	ATRVGVGTEAF
TRBV28	TRBJ2-1	ASSFILAQPPTEQF
TRBV6-8	TRBJ2-4	ASSAGKNIQY